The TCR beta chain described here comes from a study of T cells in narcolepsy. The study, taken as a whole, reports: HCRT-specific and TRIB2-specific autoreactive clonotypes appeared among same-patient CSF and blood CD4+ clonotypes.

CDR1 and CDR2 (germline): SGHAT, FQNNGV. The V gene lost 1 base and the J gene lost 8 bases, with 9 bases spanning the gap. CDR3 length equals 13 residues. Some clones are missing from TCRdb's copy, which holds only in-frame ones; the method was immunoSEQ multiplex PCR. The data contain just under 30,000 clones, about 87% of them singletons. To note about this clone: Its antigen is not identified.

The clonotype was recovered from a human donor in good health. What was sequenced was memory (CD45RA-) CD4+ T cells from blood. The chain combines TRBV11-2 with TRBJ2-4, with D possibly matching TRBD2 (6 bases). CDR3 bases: TGTGCCAGCAGCTTAGCGGGGGTTGACATTCAGTACTTC. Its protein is CASSLAGVDIQYF.